Listed below are T cell receptor beta chains from one sample, sequenced in a study of shared clonotypes between healthy human individuals. Produced via immunoSEQ multiplex PCR; TCRdb's table is partial and in-frame only. The table shows roughly 2 million clones, with 85% to 95% occurring only once. The material sequenced was naive CD4+ T cells sorted from blood. The source is a man aged 18 to 29 in good health. Each CDR3 is given with its conserved first and last residue. D genes are given only for firm matches. Clone size is shown for a subset of rows, as once, few, many or a class of expanded clone.

abundance: NA; v_gene: TRBV30; d_gene: NA; j_gene: TRBJ1-2; CDR3nt: TGTGCCTGGAGTGTACTATCGGACAGAGCTATATCTAACTATGGCTACACCTTC; CDR3aa: CAWSVLSDRAISNYGYTF
abundance: NA; v_gene: TRBV2; d_gene: NA; j_gene: TRBJ2-4; CDR3nt: TGTGCCAGCAGTGAAGAGGGAGTAGCCAAAAACATTCAGTACTTC; CDR3aa: CASSEEGVAKNIQYF
abundance: once; v_gene: TRBV6-5; d_gene: TRBD1; j_gene: TRBJ1-2; CDR3nt: TGTGCCAGCAGTTACTCGATACAGGGGGTCTATGGCTACACCTTC; CDR3aa: CASSYSIQGVYGYTF
abundance: NA; v_gene: TRBV6-1; d_gene: NA; j_gene: TRBJ2-1; CDR3nt: TGTGCCAGCACCTTTTCTAATGAGCAGTTCTTC; CDR3aa: CASTFSNEQFF
abundance: NA; v_gene: TRBV7-2; d_gene: NA; j_gene: TRBJ2-7; CDR3nt: TGTGCCAGCAGCTTAGGGTTCCAGGACCCCTACGAGCAGTACTTC; CDR3aa: CASSLGFQDPYEQYF
abundance: NA; v_gene: TRBV6-5; d_gene: NA; j_gene: TRBJ1-3; CDR3nt: TGTGCCAGCAGTTACGAGGGGATACATGGAAACACCATATATTTT; CDR3aa: CASSYEGIHGNTIYF
abundance: NA; v_gene: TRBV5-1; d_gene: NA; j_gene: TRBJ2-7; CDR3nt: TGCGCCAGCAGCTTTAACTGGGAGAGGATCTACGAGCAGTACTTC; CDR3aa: CASSFNWERIYEQYF
abundance: NA; v_gene: TRBV27; d_gene: NA; j_gene: TRBJ1-5; CDR3nt: TGTGCCAGCAGCCGGGGGCCAAGCAATCAGCCCCAGCATTTT; CDR3aa: CASSRGPSNQPQHF
abundance: NA; v_gene: TRBV2; d_gene: TRBD1; j_gene: TRBJ1-5; CDR3nt: TGTGCCAGCAGCCCCGGGACAGGGGAGTTTCAGCCCCAGCATTTT; CDR3aa: CASSPGTGEFQPQHF
abundance: NA; v_gene: TRBV6-6; d_gene: NA; j_gene: TRBJ1-5; CDR3nt: TGTGCCAGCAGGCCATCGGAGGGTGTTGGCAATCAGCCCCAGCATTTT; CDR3aa: CASRPSEGVGNQPQHF